Shown below are 30 T cell receptor beta chains from a single sample sequenced in a study of T cell repertoires in cytomegalovirus infection. Antigen specificity for these receptors is unknown. TCRdb fed the reads into MiXCR, producing one record per CDR3 protein. The data contain 110,000 or so distinct CDR3 sequences, less than 30% of them singletons. This specimen was CD8+ T cells from cultured PBMCs, taken from culture after CMV antigen stimulation. The receptor set was obtained from a human donor in good health (CMV status not recorded). Some clones in this sample may be carry-over from other donors' samples.

This clonotype was seen repeatedly, ten times or more. The genes are TRBV12-3 or TRBV12-4 and TRBJ2-7; 7 bases match TRBD2. V gave up 3 bases and J gave up 4 bases; unmatched junction bases: 0. This CDR3 comprises 12 residues. For the CDR3, the DNA is TGTGCCAGCAGTTTCGGGGGGTACGAGCAGTACTTC. Translated, it gives CASSFGGYEQYF.

This clonotype was detected many times. CDR3 in amino acids: CASSSDRNNEQFF. DNA for the CDR3: TGTGCCAGCAGCTCCGACAGGAACAATGAGCAGTTCTTC. This rearrangement joins TRBV7-8 to TRBJ2-1; a possible D gene is TRBD1 (6 bases). This CDR3 region has 13 residues. V lost 4 bases to trimming and J lost 5 bases, with 9 bases between them. CDR1 and CDR2 (germline): SGHVS, FQNEAQ. The full variable domain, its missing parts supplied by reference TRBV7-8 and TRBJ2-1, is GAGVSQSPRYKVAKRGQDVALRCDPISGHVSLFWYQQALGQGPEFLTYFQNEAQLDKSGLPSDRFFAERPEGSVSTLKIQRTQQEDSAVYLCASSSDRNNEQFFGPGTRLTVL.

In its sample, this clonotype was seen a few times. The chain combines TRBV4-1 with TRBJ2-7; 8 nucleotides align to TRBD2. Trimming took 0 bases from V and 4 from J; bases not matched to a gene: 5. This CDR3 has 15 amino acids. CDR1 is MGHRA and CDR2 is YSYEKL in the germline V gene. In nucleotides, the CDR3 is TGCGCCAGCAGCCAAGATCCGGGGGGGCTTTACGAGCAGTACTTC. Encoded protein: CASSQDPGGLYEQYF.

The chain combines TRBV20-1 with TRBJ2-5; D possibly corresponds to TRBD2 (5 bases). The germline V and J ends were trimmed by 0 bases and 0 bases, with 11 bases remaining between them. Looked up from germline, CDR1 is DFQATT and CDR2 is SNEGSKA (reference sequence). CDR3 length equals 15 residues. The CDR3 DNA reads TGCAGTGCTAGAGATGGTGGGGAGTACCAAGAGACCCAGTACTTC. Its translation: CSARDGGEYQETQYF.

This clonotype was seen only a few times. The chain is built from TRBV6-2 or TRBV6-3 and TRBJ2-3; a possible D gene is TRBD1 (5 bases). V lost 7 bases to trimming and J lost 4 bases, with 18 bases between them. CDR1 and CDR2 (germline): MNHEY, SVGEGT. CDR3 size: 15 residues. The CDR3 nucleotides read TGTGCCAGCACCCCCTGGGGCACGGGCGCAGATACGCAGTATTTT. The encoded protein is CASTPWGTGADTQYF.

Ten or more counts support this clonotype. The chain carries TRBV7-2 and TRBJ1-1; perhaps TRBD1 as D (6 bases). The CDR3 spans 17 residues. In germline, CDR1 is SGHTA, CDR2 FQGNSA. Between the trimmed V and J ends, which lost 5 bases and 2 bases, there was a span of 21 bases. The CDR3 sequence: CASSLDSLRGGNTEAFF. In nucleotides, the CDR3 is TGTGCCAGCAGCCTCGACTCCCTCAGGGGAGGAAACACTGAAGCTTTCTTT.

The sample holds a few counts of this clonotype. The chain couples TRBV19 to TRBJ2-1; unclear D gene. CDR1 is LNHDA and CDR2 is SQIVND in the germline V gene (reference sequence). CDR3 length: 13 residues. Trimming stripped 8 bases from V and 0 bases from J, with 8 bases between. The CDR3 DNA reads TGTGCCAGTGCATCGAGCTCCTACAATGAGCAGTTCTTC. Amino acid sequence: CASASSSYNEQFF.

The J gene is TRBJ2-7, the V gene TRBV29-1; TRBD1 is a possible D gene (5 bases). This CDR3 has 14 amino acids. Germline V CDR1 and CDR2: SQVTM, ANQGSEA. V lost 3 bases to trimming and J lost 3 bases, with 15 bases between them. The CDR3 is CSVEDKSSNYEQYF. The CDR3 region has the DNA TGCAGCGTTGAGGACAAGTCCTCAAACTACGAGCAGTACTTC.

The chain recombines TRBV19 with TRBJ1-1; TRBD1 matches 7 bases. This CDR3 has 16 amino acids. V was pared by 8 bases and J by 1 base, with 13 bases of the junction left unmatched. Germline CDR1 LNHDA, CDR2 SQIVND (reference sequence). The CDR3 spells CASSITTGWKNTEAFF. In nucleotides, the CDR3 is TGTGCCAGTTCGATTACGACAGGGTGGAAGAACACTGAAGCTTTCTTT.

A few counts support this clonotype. V gene TRBV7-6 combines with J gene TRBJ2-1; 8 positions match TRBD2. V trimming: 8 bases; J trimming: 10 bases; junction bases outside the gene matches: 7. From germline, CDR1 is SGHVS and CDR2 FNYEAQ. The CDR3 covers 12 residues. CDR3 sequence: CASESGGPEQFF. The DNA of the CDR3 is TGTGCCAGCGAATCGGGGGGGCCGGAGCAGTTCTTC.

The chain has TRBV6-5 and TRBJ2-5; 14 bases are shared with TRBD2. V lost 6 bases and J lost 4; bases outside the gene matches: 10. The germline CDR1 and CDR2 sequences are MNHEY and SVGAGI. The CDR3 is 17 amino acids. CDR3 in amino acids: CASRPPGGLAGVETQYF. The CDR3 DNA reads TGTGCCAGCAGGCCCCCCGGGGGACTAGCGGGGGTAGAGACCCAGTACTTC.

V usage is TRBV19 and J usage is TRBJ2-6; D possibly matches TRBD1 or TRBD2 (5 bases each). This CDR3 is built from 18 residues. The germline CDR1 and CDR2 sequences are LNHDA and SQIVND (reference sequence). The V gene lost 4 bases and the J gene lost 0 bases, with 16 bases spanning the gap. The DNA of the CDR3 is TGTGCCAGTAGTAGAACGGGACCTCCAAGCTCTGGGGCCAACGTCCTGACTTTC. It encodes CASSRTGPPSSGANVLTF.

The chain has TRBV7-6 and TRBJ2-5, with 9 bases identical to TRBD2. Germline CDR1 SGHVS, CDR2 FNYEAQ. This CDR3 is built from 17 residues. V trimming: 1 base; J trimming: 1 base; junction bases outside the gene matches: 7. The CDR3 sequence: CASSLGMASGAQETQYF. CDR3 coding DNA: TGTGCCAGCAGCTTAGGAATGGCTAGCGGGGCCCAAGAGACCCAGTACTTC.

This clonotype has more than one count but fewer than ten. The chain joins TRBV12-5 to TRBJ1-2; 7 nucleotides agree with TRBD1. Germline V gives CDR1 LGHNT, CDR2 FRNRAP. V shed 6 bases, J shed 4 bases, and the junction held 14 bases outside the gene matches. CDR3 length equals 16 residues. The CDR3 here is CASGSGQLLWGYGYTF. CDR3 sequence (DNA): TGTGCTAGTGGATCGGGACAGTTACTTTGGGGCTATGGCTACACCTTC. Based on the CDR3 plus reference TRBV12-5 and TRBJ1-2, the full variable domain is DARVTQTPRHKVTEMGQEVTMRCQPILGHNTVFWYRQTMMQGLELLAYFRNRAPLDDSGMPKDRFSAEMPDATLATLKIQPSEPRDSAVYFCASGSGQLLWGYGYTFGSGTRLTVV.

This clonotype occurred once. J is TRBJ2-3 and V is TRBV12-3 or TRBV12-4, with D tentatively TRBD1 (5 bases). The V and J ends lost 5 bases and 0 bases respectively, with 12 bases between them. This CDR3 spans 15 amino acids. The CDR3 bases are TGTGCCAGCAGTGGGGCTGGCCCTAGCACAGATACGCAGTATTTT. It translates to CASSGAGPSTDTQYF.

J is TRBJ2-3 and V is TRBV19; a weak D match, TRBD2 (5 bases). The germline CDR1 and CDR2 sequences are LNHDA and SQIVND (reference sequence). Trimming pared 3 bases from V and 4 bases from J, leaving 11 bases between. The CDR3 spans 14 residues. The CDR3 protein is CASSIMAGADTQYF. CDR3 in DNA: TGTGCCAGTAGTATTATGGCGGGCGCAGATACGCAGTATTTT.

The V and J genes are TRBV6-6 and TRBJ2-7; possibly TRBD2 for D (5 bases). Trimming took 6 bases from V and 0 from J, leaving 9 bases between them. CDR1 and CDR2 from the germline V gene are MNHNY and SVGAGI (reference sequence). This CDR3 has 13 residues. The CDR3, as DNA: TGTGCCAGCAGCTATACTAGCTCCTACGAGCAGTACTTC. Translation gives CASSYTSSYEQYF.

Many counts were recorded for this clonotype. The chain recombines TRBV19 with TRBJ1-1; D gene ambiguous. Per germline, CDR1 LNHDA and CDR2 SQIVND (reference sequence). The CDR3 has 12 residues. Trimming shortened V by 3 bases and J by 7 bases, and 9 bases separated the two germline ends. CDR3 loop: CASSIGRIEAFF. In nucleotides, the CDR3 is TGTGCCAGTAGTATTGGGCGGATTGAAGCTTTCTTT.

In this sample, this clonotype turned up a few times. This chain connects TRBV10-3 to TRBJ1-1; tentatively, D is TRBD1 (6 bases). Germline V CDR1 and CDR2: ENHRY, SYGVKD. The V gene lost 10 bases and the J gene lost 3 bases, with 18 bases spanning the gap. There are 14 residues in the CDR3. The CDR3 sequence is CASAGERGHTEAFF. Here the CDR3 DNA reads TGTGCCAGCGCAGGGGAGCGGGGGCACACTGAAGCTTTCTTT.

This clonotype was counted ten times or more. The CDR3 nucleotides are TGTGCCAGCAGCCCCTGGACAGGGAACCAGCCCCAGCATTTT. It encodes CASSPWTGNQPQHF. This chain links TRBV7-8 with TRBJ1-5, with 8 bases that match TRBD1. The length of the CDR3 is 14 residues. From germline, CDR1 is SGHVS and CDR2 FQNEAQ. Losses at the gene ends were 5 bases for V and 7 bases for J; bases not matched to a gene: 7.

This clonotype was recorded many times. V and J are TRBV7-8 and TRBJ2-7; D is unclear. Germline V gene lookup returns CDR1 SGHVS and CDR2 FQNEAQ. The CDR3 has 14 amino acids. Trimming stripped 8 bases from V and 3 bases from J, with 17 bases between. CDR3 loop: CASGDGGPYYEQYF. CDR3 DNA sequence: TGTGCCAGCGGAGACGGTGGGCCCTACTACGAGCAGTACTTC.

This clonotype was detected ten times or more. The chain couples TRBV20-1 to TRBJ1-5; D not resolved. Trimming shortened V by 4 bases and J by 1 base, and 14 bases separated the two germline ends. CDR1 DFQATT and CDR2 SNEGSKA come from the germline V gene (reference sequence). The CDR3 length is 15 residues. CDR3 loop: CSAIDPGVSNQPQHF. In DNA, the CDR3 is TGCAGTGCTATTGACCCCGGGGTCAGCAATCAGCCCCAGCATTTT.

The chain has TRBV11-2 and TRBJ2-1; D ambiguous. Germline V gives CDR1 SGHAT, CDR2 FQNNGV. The length of the CDR3 is 17 residues. With 0 bases removed from V and 0 bases from J, the gap between germline ends came to 12 bases. This CDR3 reads CASSLDNLESSYNEQFF. The CDR3, as DNA: TGTGCCAGCAGCTTAGATAATCTCGAGAGCTCCTACAATGAGCAGTTCTTC.

The chain is built from TRBV10-3 and TRBJ2-5, with D perhaps matching TRBD1 (6 bases). Germline-derived CDR1 and CDR2 are ENHRY and SYGVKD. V was pared by 2 bases and J by 4 bases, with 23 bases between. This CDR3 is 18 amino acids long. CDR3 protein: CAISEDTGIDDGGETQYF. CDR3 DNA: TGTGCCATCAGTGAGGACACAGGGATAGATGATGGGGGAGAGACCCAGTACTTC.

This clonotype was picked up a small number of times. V gene TRBV20-1 combines with J gene TRBJ1-2; D possibly corresponds to TRBD1 (5 bases). This CDR3 is 12 amino acids long. V was shortened by 5 bases and J by 13 bases, with 20 bases between the two germline ends. Looked up from germline, CDR1 is DFQATT and CDR2 is SNEGSKA (reference sequence). The CDR3 spells CSASPGGSTATF. CDR3 nucleotides: TGCAGTGCTTCCCCCGGGGGGTCGACGGCCACCTTC.

This chain connects TRBV15 to TRBJ2-2; D is undetermined. The CDR3 is made up of 16 amino acids. The germline gives CDR1 LNHNV, CDR2 YYDKDF (reference sequence). Between the trimmed V and J ends, which lost 3 bases and 3 bases, there was a span of 14 bases. The CDR3, as DNA: TGTGCCACCAGCAGGATAGATTCTGGGGACACCGGGGAGCTGTTTTTT. Protein product: CATSRIDSGDTGELFF.

This clonotype has a handful of counts. The V gene is TRBV6-5, the J gene TRBJ2-7; either TRBD1 or TRBD2 may fit D (5 bases each). The germline V gene encodes CDR1 MNHEY and CDR2 SVGAGI. This CDR3 has 14 residues. Deletions cut 5 bases from V and 5 bases from J, with 16 bases between. The DNA for the CDR3 is TGTGCCAGCAGTCCTCGGGGCGCGTTCCACGAGCAGTACTTC. The encoded protein is CASSPRGAFHEQYF.

The table lists this clonotype with many counts. The chain has TRBV4-2 and TRBJ1-1; D unclear. The V end lost 0 bases, the J end lost 4 bases, and 18 bases lay between the germline ends. The V gene's germline CDR1 is LGHNA and CDR2 YNFKEQ. The CDR3 extends over 17 amino acids. The CDR3 nucleotides are TGTGCCAGCAGCCAAGATGGGGTGGCCCCCGACCGCACTGAAGCTTTCTTT. Translating gives CASSQDGVAPDRTEAFF.

This chain links TRBV7-9 with TRBJ1-5, with 7 bases fitting TRBD1. The CDR3 spans 16 residues. Germline loops: CDR1 SEHNR, CDR2 FQNEAQ (reference sequence). Unmatched junction bases numbered 11, after V lost 5 bases and J lost 4 bases. Here the CDR3 reads CASSPQNRGSNQPQHF. The DNA for the CDR3 is TGTGCCAGCAGCCCACAAAACAGGGGTTCGAATCAGCCCCAGCATTTT. Supplemented by reference TRBV7-9 and TRBJ1-5, the full variable domain reads DTGVSQNPRHKITKRGQNVTFRCDPISEHNRLYWYRQTLGQGPEFLTYFQNEAQLEKSRLLSDRFSAERPKGSFSTLEIQRTEQGDSAMYLCASSPQNRGSNQPQHFGDGTRLSIL.

This clonotype was observed at least ten times. The V gene is TRBV7-3, the J gene TRBJ2-1; D is perhaps TRBD2 (5 bases). The CDR3 loop spans 15 amino acids. Looked up from germline, CDR1 is SGHTA and CDR2 is FQGTGA. With 0 bases removed from V and 0 bases from J, the gap between germline ends came to 6 bases. CDR3 sequence reads: CASSLTGSSYNEQFF. The DNA of the CDR3 is TGTGCCAGCAGCTTAACAGGGAGCTCCTACAATGAGCAGTTCTTC. Complete variable domain (other parts from reference TRBV7-3 and TRBJ2-1): GAGVSQTPSNKVTEKGKYVELRCDPISGHTALYWYRQSLGQGPEFLIYFQGTGAADDSGLPNDRFFAVRPEGSVSTLKIQRTERGDSAVYLCASSLTGSSYNEQFFGPGTRLTVL.